The clone carrying this T cell receptor beta chain was observed a handful of times. Its matching antigen is unknown. This entry is derived from a study of T cells after yellow fever vaccination. The study, taken as a whole, reports: A small proportion of clonotypes was detected in both the CD4 and CD8 compartments.

In germline, CDR1 is SGHTA, CDR2 FQGTGA. V lost 5 bases, J lost 5 bases, and 21 bases lay in between. The CDR3 contains 16 residues. Synthesis of TCR cDNA relied on 5'RACE template switching, which attached a universal primer site and UMIs. TCRdb re-derived calls from the 5' RACE reads in MiXCR, one entry per CDR3 protein. Among 500,000 to 550,000 distinct CDR3 sequences, less than 25% were seen once, and the ten largest hold about a sixth. This clonotype was sampled from a man aged 18 to 30 who received the YFV17D yellow fever vaccine. This chain uses TRBV7-3 with TRBJ2-5, with a weak D call TRBD2 (7 bases). This specimen consisted of PBMCs, obtained roughly 20 days after the first yellow fever vaccination. As DNA, the CDR3 is TGTGCCAGCAGCCCGGTACTAGGGGGGGGTGTGGAGACCCAGTACTTC. Translated: CASSPVLGGGVETQYF.